Listed below are T cell receptor beta chains from one sample, sequenced in a study of cytomegalovirus exposure and HLA in healthy donors. TCRdb's copy holds only in-frame clones and misses some; the assay was immunoSEQ multiplex PCR. This repertoire shows about 90,000 clones, around 78% found once; its top ten account for around 4.6%. Specimen: PBMCs. These receptors were taken from a woman between 35 and 50 years old in good health and CMV-seropositive. CDR3s include the opening cysteine and the closing phenylalanine or tryptophan. The D gene is left open where the match is weak. The size of a clone is reported for some rows only, either as once, few or many, or as a class for expanded clones.

V gene	clone size	D gene	J gene	CDR3 protein	CDR3 DNA
TRBV19	once	TRBD2	TRBJ2-1	CASSIGLAGGNEQFF	TGTGCCAGTAGTATCGGGCTAGCGGGAGGGAATGAGCAGTTCTTC
TRBV5-1	-	-	TRBJ2-2	CASSLVSDTGELFF	TGCGCCAGCAGCTTGGTCAGCGACACCGGGGAGCTGTTTTTT
TRBV19	once	TRBD1	TRBJ1-3	CASSTRSGGFGNTIYF	TGTGCCAGTAGTACCCGTTCAGGGGGTTTTGGAAACACCATATATTTT
TRBV5-5	-	TRBD1	TRBJ2-7	CASSSQPGQGVYEQYF	TGTGCCAGCAGCTCACAACCGGGACAGGGTGTTTACGAGCAGTACTTC
TRBV5-1	once	-	TRBJ1-4	CASSLVPSNEKLFF	TGCGCCAGCAGCTTGGTTCCGTCTAATGAAAAACTGTTTTTT
TRBV19	-	-	TRBJ2-1	CASSSSFDEQFF	TGTGCCAGTAGTAGTAGTTTCGATGAGCAGTTCTTC
TRBV28	-	TRBD2	TRBJ2-7	CASSLPPPSGAYEQYF	TGTGCCAGCAGTTTACCCCCACCTAGCGGGGCCTACGAGCAGTACTTC
TRBV7-2	-	-	TRBJ2-7	CASSLRGSSLYEQYF	TGTGCCAGCAGCTTGAGAGGGTCCTCCCTCTACGAGCAGTACTTC
TRBV2	-	TRBD2	TRBJ2-5	CATGLAGGTREQYF	TGTGCCACGGGGCTAGCGGGAGGGACGAGGGAGCAGTACTTC
TRBV25-1	-	TRBD2	TRBJ2-5	CASRAGVLETQYF	TGTGCCAGCAGAGCGGGAGTCCTAGAGACCCAGTACTTC
TRBV5-8	-	TRBD2	TRBJ2-1	CASTLSGSSYNEQFF	TGTGCCAGCACCCTGAGCGGGAGCTCCTACAATGAGCAGTTCTTC
TRBV7-9	once	-	TRBJ2-7	CASSLSEREQYF	TGTGCCAGCAGCTTATCCGAACGGGAGCAGTACTTC
TRBV14	-	TRBD1	TRBJ2-2	CASSQVGQYTGELFF	TGTGCCAGCAGCCAAGTGGGACAGTACACCGGGGAGCTGTTTTTT
TRBV10-1	-	TRBD2	TRBJ2-3	CASSESLADTDTQYF	TGCGCCAGCAGTGAGTCCCTAGCGGACACAGATACGCAGTATTTT
TRBV7-3	few	TRBD1	TRBJ2-1	CASSSGQGKFNEQFF	TGTGCCAGCAGCTCGGGACAGGGGAAGTTCAATGAGCAGTTCTTC
TRBV11-2	once	-	TRBJ2-7	CASSFAARYEQYF	TGTGCCAGCAGCTTTGCCGCCCGGTACGAGCAGTACTTC
TRBV27	-	TRBD1	TRBJ2-2	CASSPSTGRNTGELFF	TGTGCCAGCAGTCCCTCGACAGGGCGGAACACCGGGGAGCTGTTTTTT
TRBV5-5	few	TRBD1	TRBJ1-6	CASRLTGEKDNSPLHF	TGTGCCAGCAGGTTGACAGGGGAGAAGGATAATTCACCCCTCCACTTT
TRBV11-3	-	-	TRBJ2-2	CASSSRLTGELFF	TGTGCCAGCAGCTCTCGACTTACCGGGGAGCTGTTTTTT
TRBV7-3	-	-	TRBJ1-6	CASSYGTQEPLHF	TGTGCCAGCAGCTACGGGACTCAGGAGCCCCTCCACTTT
TRBV20-1	-	-	TRBJ1-4	CSAGDQGLVIF	TGCAGTGCCGGGGACCAGGGACTCGTAATTTTT
TRBV7-9	-	TRBD1	TRBJ2-1	CASSLGTGGNEQFF	TGTGCCAGCAGCTTAGGGACAGGGGGCAATGAGCAGTTCTTC
TRBV7-9	few	TRBD1	TRBJ1-4	CASRGTGREKLFF	TGTGCCAGCAGAGGGACAGGAAGAGAAAAACTGTTTTTT
TRBV19	-	-	TRBJ2-1	CASSPGLLLRHGNEQFF	TGTGCCAGTAGTCCCGGACTCCTATTACGCCACGGGAATGAGCAGTTCTTC
TRBV7-2	-	-	TRBJ2-7	CASSLSYEQYF	TGTGCCAGCAGCTTAAGTTACGAGCAGTACTTC
TRBV7-8	-	TRBD2	TRBJ2-2	CASSFSEREAGELFF	TGTGCCAGCAGCTTCTCCGAGCGGGAGGCCGGGGAGCTGTTTTTT
TRBV6-5	-	-	TRBJ2-7	CASSPRTRLYEQYF	TGTGCCAGCAGTCCCCGGACAAGACTCTACGAGCAGTACTTC
TRBV27	-	-	TRBJ2-7	CASRVQGSPSYEQYF	TGTGCCAGCAGGGTACAGGGTTCCCCTTCCTACGAGCAGTACTTC
TRBV6-6	-	TRBD1	TRBJ2-5	CASRTGQGALETQYF	TGTGCCAGCAGGACCGGACAGGGGGCATTGGAGACCCAGTACTTC